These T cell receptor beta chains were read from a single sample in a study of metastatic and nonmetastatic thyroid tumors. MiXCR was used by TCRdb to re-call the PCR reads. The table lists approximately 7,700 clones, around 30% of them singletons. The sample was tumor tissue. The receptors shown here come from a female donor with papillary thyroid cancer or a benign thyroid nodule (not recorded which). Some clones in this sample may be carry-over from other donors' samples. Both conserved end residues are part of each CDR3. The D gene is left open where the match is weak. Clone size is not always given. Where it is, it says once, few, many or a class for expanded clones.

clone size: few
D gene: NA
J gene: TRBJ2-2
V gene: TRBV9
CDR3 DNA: TGTGCCAGCAGCGGTGTTGGGGACACCGGGGAGCTGTTTTTT
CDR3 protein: CASSGVGDTGELFF

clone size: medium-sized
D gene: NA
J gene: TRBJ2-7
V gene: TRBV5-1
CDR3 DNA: TGCGCCAGCAGCTTGGGTTTTTTCGGGGCCAGCTCCTACGAGCAGTACTTC
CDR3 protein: CASSLGFFGASSYEQYF

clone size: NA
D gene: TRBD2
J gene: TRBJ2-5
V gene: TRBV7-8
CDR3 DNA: TGTGCCAGCAGCCACCCCGGGAGGGGAGAGACCCAGTACTTC
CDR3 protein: CASSHPGRGETQYF

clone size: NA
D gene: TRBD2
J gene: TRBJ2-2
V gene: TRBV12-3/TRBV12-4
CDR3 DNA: TGTGCCAGCAGTTTCCAGCGGGGGGCGGTGGGGGAGCTGTTTTTT
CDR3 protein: CASSFQRGAVGELFF

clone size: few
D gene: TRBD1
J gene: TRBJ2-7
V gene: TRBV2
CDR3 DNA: TGTGCCAGCAGGGTGGACAGGGAAAACCCCTACGAGCAGTACTTC
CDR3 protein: CASRVDRENPYEQYF

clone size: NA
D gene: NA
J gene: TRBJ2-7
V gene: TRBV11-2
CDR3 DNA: TGTGCCAGCAGCCGCGGGGATTTTGGAGAGCAGTACTTC
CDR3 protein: CASSRGDFGEQYF

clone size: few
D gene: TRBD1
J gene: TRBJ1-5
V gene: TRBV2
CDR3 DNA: TGTGCCAGCAGCGGCAACGGACAGGGTCAGCCCCAGCATTTT
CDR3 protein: CASSGNGQGQPQHF

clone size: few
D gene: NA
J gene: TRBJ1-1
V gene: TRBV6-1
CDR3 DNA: TGTGCCAGCAGTGAAGCGGGGGGCCTGGAAGCTTTCTTT
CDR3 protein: CASSEAGGLEAFF

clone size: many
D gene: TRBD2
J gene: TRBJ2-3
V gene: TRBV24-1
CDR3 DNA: TGTGCCACCAGTGATTTTACCGGGGGGGCCGCAGATACGCAGTATTTT
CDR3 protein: CATSDFTGGAADTQYF

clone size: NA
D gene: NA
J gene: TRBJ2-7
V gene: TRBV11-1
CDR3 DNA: TGTGCCAGCATCTTAGCGGTGACGTTGTCCTACGATCAGTACTTC
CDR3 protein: CASILAVTLSYDQYF

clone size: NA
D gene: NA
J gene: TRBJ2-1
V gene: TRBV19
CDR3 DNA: TGTGCCAGTAGTATGGCCGGCTACTCCTACAATGAGCAGTTCTTC
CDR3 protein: CASSMAGYSYNEQFF

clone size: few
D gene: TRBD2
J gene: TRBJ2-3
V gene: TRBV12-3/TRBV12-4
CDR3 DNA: TGTGCCAGCACCTTGAGGGCGGGAGGGCCAACAGATACGCAGTATTTT
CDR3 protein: CASTLRAGGPTDTQYF

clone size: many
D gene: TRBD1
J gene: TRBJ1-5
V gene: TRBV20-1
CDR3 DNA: TGCAGTGCTAGTACAGGGGGTCACAATCAGCCCCAGCATTTT
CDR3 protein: CSASTGGHNQPQHF

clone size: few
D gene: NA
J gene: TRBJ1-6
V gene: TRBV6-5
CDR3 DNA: TGTGCCAGCAGTTACTCCCTATCTGAACCCCTCCACTTT
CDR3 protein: CASSYSLSEPLHF

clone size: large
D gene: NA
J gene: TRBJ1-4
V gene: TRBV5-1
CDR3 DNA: TGCGCCAGCAGCTTGCCGACTAATGAAAAACTGTTTTTT
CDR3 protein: CASSLPTNEKLFF

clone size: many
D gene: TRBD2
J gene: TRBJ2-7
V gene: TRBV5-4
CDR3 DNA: TGTGCCAGCAGCTCGACTAGCGCAAACCAATTCTACGAGCAGTACTTC
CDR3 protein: CASSSTSANQFYEQYF

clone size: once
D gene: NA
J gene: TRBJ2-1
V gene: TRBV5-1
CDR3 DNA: TGCGCCAGCAGCTCGGGGAACCCTAGCTCCTACAATGAGCAGTTCTTC
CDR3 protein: CASSSGNPSSYNEQFF

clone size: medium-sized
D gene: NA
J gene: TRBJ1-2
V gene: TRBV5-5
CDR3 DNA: TGTGCCAGCAGCTTGGACAGGGATGGCTACACCTTC
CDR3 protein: CASSLDRDGYTF

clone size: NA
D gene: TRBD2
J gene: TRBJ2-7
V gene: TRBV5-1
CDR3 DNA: TGCGCCAGCAGCTTGGTAGCACTAGCGGGGCCCTACGAGCAGTACTTC
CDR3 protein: CASSLVALAGPYEQYF

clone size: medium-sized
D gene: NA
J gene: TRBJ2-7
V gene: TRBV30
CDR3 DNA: TGTGCCTGGAGTGTATGGGGGGATAGCTCCTACGAGCAGTACTTC
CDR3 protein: CAWSVWGDSSYEQYF

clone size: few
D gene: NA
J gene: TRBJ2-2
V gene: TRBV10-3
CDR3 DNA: TGTGCCATCAGTGAGTCCGACACCGGGGAGCTGTTTTTT
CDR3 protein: CAISESDTGELFF

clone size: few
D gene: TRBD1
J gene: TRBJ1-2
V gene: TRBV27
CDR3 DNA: TGTGCCAGCAGCTTAACCGTCCCGGGACAGGGTAACTATGGCTACACCTTC
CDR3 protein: CASSLTVPGQGNYGYTF

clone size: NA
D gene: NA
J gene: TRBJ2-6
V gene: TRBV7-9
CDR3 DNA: TGTGCCAGCAGCTTAAAAACCTCTGGGGCCAACGTCCTGACTTTC
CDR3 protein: CASSLKTSGANVLTF

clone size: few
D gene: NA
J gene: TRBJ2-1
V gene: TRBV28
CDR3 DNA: TGTGCCAGCAGTTTTCAGACCCATGAGCAGTTCTTC
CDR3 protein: CASSFQTHEQFF

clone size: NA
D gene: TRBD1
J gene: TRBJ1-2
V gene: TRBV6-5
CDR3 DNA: TGTGCCAGCAGTTCCGACAGGGCTCCTAAATATGGCTACACCTTC
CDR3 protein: CASSSDRAPKYGYTF

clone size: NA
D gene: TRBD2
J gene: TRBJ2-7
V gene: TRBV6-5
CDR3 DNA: TGTGCCAGCATTTCAAGCGGGAGTGACGAGCAGTACTTC
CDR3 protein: CASISSGSDEQYF

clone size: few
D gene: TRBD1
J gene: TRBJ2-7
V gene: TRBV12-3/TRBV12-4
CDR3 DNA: TGTGCCAGCAGTTTTGGGACAGGGGGGTCCTACGAGCAGTACTTC
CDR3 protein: CASSFGTGGSYEQYF

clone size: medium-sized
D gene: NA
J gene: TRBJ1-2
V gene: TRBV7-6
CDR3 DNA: TGTGCCAGCAGCTCTGTCCAGGGGCATCCGAACTATGGCTACACCTTC
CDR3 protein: CASSSVQGHPNYGYTF

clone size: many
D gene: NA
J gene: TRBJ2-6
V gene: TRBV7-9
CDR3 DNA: TGTGCCAGCAGCCGGTGGTTACACCGATTCTCTGGGGCCAACGTCCTGACTTTC
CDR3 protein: CASSRWLHRFSGANVLTF

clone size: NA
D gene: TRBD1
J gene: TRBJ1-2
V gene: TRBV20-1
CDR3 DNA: TGCAGTGGCGATCTCCGAGGGACAGGGACAGGGACTAACTATGGCTACACCTTC
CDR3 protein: CSGDLRGTGTGTNYGYTF

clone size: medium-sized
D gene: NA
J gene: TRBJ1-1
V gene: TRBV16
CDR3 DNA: TGTGCCAGCAGCCAGAGAATAGGAGGGACGAACACTGAAGCTTTCTTT
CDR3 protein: CASSQRIGGTNTEAFF

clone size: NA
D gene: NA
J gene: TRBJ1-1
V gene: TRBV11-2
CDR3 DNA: TGTACCAGCAGCCCCCGGACGGCGAACACTGAAGCTTTCTTT
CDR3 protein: CTSSPRTANTEAFF

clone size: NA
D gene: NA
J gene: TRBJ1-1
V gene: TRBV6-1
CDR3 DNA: TGTGCCAGCAGTCTACCGGGGGATTTAATGAACACTGAAGCTTTCTTT
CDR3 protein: CASSLPGDLMNTEAFF

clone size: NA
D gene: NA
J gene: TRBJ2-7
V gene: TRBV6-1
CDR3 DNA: TGTGCCAGCAGTGCTCTTCTCTACGAGCAGTACTTC
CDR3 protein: CASSALLYEQYF

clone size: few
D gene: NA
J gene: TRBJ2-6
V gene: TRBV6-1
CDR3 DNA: TGTGCCAGCAGCAGGACCCCTGGGGCCAACGTCCTGACTTTC
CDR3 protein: CASSRTPGANVLTF

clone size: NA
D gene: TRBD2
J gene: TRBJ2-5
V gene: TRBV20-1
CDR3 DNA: TGCAGTGCCGTCCCACTAGCGGGAGGATGGGAGACCCAGTACTTC
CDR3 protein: CSAVPLAGGWETQYF

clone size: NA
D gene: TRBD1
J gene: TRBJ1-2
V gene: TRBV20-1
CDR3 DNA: TGCAGTGCTACAGACCGGGACAGGAACTATGGCTACACCTTC
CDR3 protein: CSATDRDRNYGYTF

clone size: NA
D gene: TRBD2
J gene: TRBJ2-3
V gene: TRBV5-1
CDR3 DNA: TGCGCCAGCAGCTTTCTAGCGGGAGGGGAGGGCACAGATACGCAGTATTTT
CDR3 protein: CASSFLAGGEGTDTQYF

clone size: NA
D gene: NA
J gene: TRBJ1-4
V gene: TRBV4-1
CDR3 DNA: TGCGCCAGCGGAAATCCGACAGGAGGAAACGAAAAACTGTTTTTT
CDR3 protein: CASGNPTGGNEKLFF

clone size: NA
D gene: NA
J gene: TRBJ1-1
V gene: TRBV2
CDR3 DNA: TGTGCCAGCAGTTTAACTCGGGAAATTGGGGTGTACACTGAAGCTTTCTTT
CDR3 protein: CASSLTREIGVYTEAFF

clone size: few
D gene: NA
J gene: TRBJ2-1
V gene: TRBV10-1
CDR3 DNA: TGCGCCAGCAGTGATGCGTCAACCCCACATGAGCAGTTCTTC
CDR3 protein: CASSDASTPHEQFF

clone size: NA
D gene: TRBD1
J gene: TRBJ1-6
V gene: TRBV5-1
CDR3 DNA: TGCGCCAGCAGCTTGGGGACAGGGCATAATTCACCCCTCCACTTT
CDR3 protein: CASSLGTGHNSPLHF

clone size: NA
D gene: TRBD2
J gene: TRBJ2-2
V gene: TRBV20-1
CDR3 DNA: TGCAGTGCTAGGTTAGCGGGAGTTGCGGCCGGGGAGCTGTTTTTT
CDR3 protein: CSARLAGVAAGELFF

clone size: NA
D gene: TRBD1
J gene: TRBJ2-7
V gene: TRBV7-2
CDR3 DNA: TGTGCCAGCAGACCCGCAGGGGGTGTCGAGCAGTACTTC
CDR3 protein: CASRPAGGVEQYF

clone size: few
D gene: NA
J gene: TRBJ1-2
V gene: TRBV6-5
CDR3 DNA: TGTGCCAGCAGTTACGCCTACAGGGCCGGTGGCTACACCTTC
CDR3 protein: CASSYAYRAGGYTF

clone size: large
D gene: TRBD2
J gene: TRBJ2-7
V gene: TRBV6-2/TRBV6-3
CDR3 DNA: TGTGCCAGCAGTTACCTAGCAGGGACTATTTACGAGCAGTACTTC
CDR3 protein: CASSYLAGTIYEQYF

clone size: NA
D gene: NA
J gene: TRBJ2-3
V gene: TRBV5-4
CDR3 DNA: TGTGCCAGCAGCTTGAGAGCGGATAGCACAGATACGCAGTATTTT
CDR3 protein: CASSLRADSTDTQYF

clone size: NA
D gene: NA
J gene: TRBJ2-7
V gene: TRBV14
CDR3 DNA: TGTGCCAGCAGCCAAGGCCCCGGGACCTCGTTCGGCGAGCAGTACTTC
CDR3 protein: CASSQGPGTSFGEQYF

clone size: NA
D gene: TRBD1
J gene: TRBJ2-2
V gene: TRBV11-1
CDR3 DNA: TGTGCCAGCAGCTTGGGACAGGGATTTGACACCGGGGAGCTGTTTTTT
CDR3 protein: CASSLGQGFDTGELFF

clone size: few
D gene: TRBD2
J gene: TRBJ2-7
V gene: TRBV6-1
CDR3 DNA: TGTGCCAGCATCCGGGGGGTCTCCTACGAGCAGTACTTC
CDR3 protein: CASIRGVSYEQYF